These T cell receptor beta chains were read from a single sample in a study of T cell repertoires in cytomegalovirus infection. Each CDR3 protein gets one entry after TCRdb re-called the reads with MiXCR. The repertoire holds more than 150,000 distinct CDR3 sequences, 28% seen once, with 30% to 35% in the top ten. Sequenced input: PBMCs. The receptors were sampled from a human donor in good health (CMV status not recorded). Some clones in this sample may be carry-over from other donors' samples. Both conserved end residues are part of each CDR3. The D gene is left open where the match is weak. Not all rows give a size; the values are once, few, many and, for expanded clones, a class.

j_gene | d_gene | abundance | v_gene | CDR3nt | CDR3aa
TRBJ1-2 | . | few | TRBV20-1 | TGCAGTGCTAGTAGAGGGCTGTTGGACTATGGCTACACCTTC | CSASRGLLDYGYTF
TRBJ2-1 | TRBD1 | . | TRBV6-5 | TGTGCCAGCAGTAAGGGGACAGGGATAAATGAGCAGTTCTTC | CASSKGTGINEQFF
TRBJ2-2 | TRBD1 | . | TRBV11-3 | TGTGCCAGCAGCGGGACAGGGCGATTAAACACCGGGGAGCTGTTTTTT | CASSGTGRLNTGELFF
TRBJ2-7 | . | few | TRBV5-4 | TGTGCCAGCAGCTGGGGGGTCGGGGAGCAGTACTTC | CASSWGVGEQYF
TRBJ1-2 | TRBD1 | few | TRBV10-2 | TGCGCCAGCAGAGACACAGGGGCCTATGGCTACACCTTC | CASRDTGAYGYTF
TRBJ2-2 | TRBD1 | . | TRBV6-6 | TGTGCCAGCAGTACAGGGGATGGGACCGGGGAGCTGTTTTTT | CASSTGDGTGELFF
TRBJ2-5 | . | many | TRBV7-2 | TGTGCCAGCAGCCCTCAGACAGGAGAAGAGACCCAGTACTTC | CASSPQTGEETQYF
TRBJ1-1 | . | . | TRBV29-1 | TGCAGCGCCCCACCCCCCTTTCTGAACACTGAAGCTTTCTTT | CSAPPPFLNTEAFF
TRBJ2-1 | . | . | TRBV2 | TGTGCCAGCATCGAGTGGCAGGGGTACAATGAGCAGTTCTTC | CASIEWQGYNEQFF
TRBJ2-3 | . | many | TRBV12-3/TRBV12-4 | TGTGCCAGCAGTTTATATCGGGGCGCCATCACAGATACGCAGTATTTT | CASSLYRGAITDTQYF
TRBJ1-2 | . | few | TRBV6-1 | TGTGCCAGCAGGTCGGCCGCAGGACAAATCAACTATGGCTACACCTTC | CASRSAAGQINYGYTF
TRBJ1-1 | . | few | TRBV11-2 | TGTGCCAGCAGCCTAAAGGTGGGGGGGAACACTGAAGCTTTCTTT | CASSLKVGGNTEAFF
TRBJ2-7 | . | . | TRBV7-2 | TGTGCCAGCAGCTTCTTCCCAGGGGCAGGCCTCTACGAGCAGTACTTC | CASSFFPGAGLYEQYF
TRBJ2-4 | TRBD2 | . | TRBV20-1 | TGCAGTGCTCCTCCCCCTAGCGGGGGGGCCAAAAACATTCAGTACTTC | CSAPPPSGGAKNIQYF
TRBJ2-1 | . | few | TRBV12-3/TRBV12-4 | TGTGCCAGCAGTACCTGGGCCGGCTCCTACAATGAGCAGTTCTTC | CASSTWAGSYNEQFF